A selection of T cell receptor beta chains follows, all from one sample in a study of cytomegalovirus exposure and HLA in healthy donors. Sequencing was performed with immunoSEQ multiplex PCR; in TCRdb, only in-frame clones are kept and a portion is missing. The table has 87,000 or so clones, roughly 8.2% seen once; the top ten hold about 2.3%. Sequences were obtained from PBMCs. All receptors derive from a man in his fifties in good health and CMV-seronegative. Each CDR3 is given with its conserved first and last residue. A D gene is named only where the DNA matches it firmly. Not every row has a clone size; where given, it reads once, few, many or a size class.

v_call	clone_size	d_call	j_call	cdr3_nt	cdr3_aa
TRBV27	NA	NA	TRBJ1-2	TGTGCCAGCAGTTTAGGGCCAGGGAGGAGCTATGGCTACACCTTC	CASSLGPGRSYGYTF
TRBV5-1	NA	TRBD2	TRBJ2-5	TGCGCCAGCAGCTTGAGCGGGATGACCGGGGAGACCCAGTACTTC	CASSLSGMTGETQYF
TRBV6-1	few	TRBD2	TRBJ2-3	TGTGCCAGCAGTTTGACTAGCGGGAGTCGAGATACGCAGTATTTT	CASSLTSGSRDTQYF
TRBV29-1	NA	NA	TRBJ1-2	TGCAGCGTTACAGGGATAAGTGGCTACACCTTC	CSVTGISGYTF
TRBV28	NA	TRBD2	TRBJ2-7	TGTGCCAGCAGTTTGACTAGCGGTGCCTACGAGCAGTACTTC	CASSLTSGAYEQYF
TRBV19	NA	NA	TRBJ1-4	TGTGCCAGTGGGGATTCCCGAGAGGGACTGTTTTTT	CASGDSREGLFF
TRBV7-9	many	NA	TRBJ1-2	TGTGCCAGCAGCCCGGTTGGAGTTAACTATGGCTACACCTTC	CASSPVGVNYGYTF
TRBV7-6	NA	NA	TRBJ1-5	TGTGCCAGCAGCTCACAGGGAGCTAATCAGCCCCAGCATTTT	CASSSQGANQPQHF
TRBV13	NA	NA	TRBJ2-1	TGTGCCAGCAGCTTAGCGGAAGACAATGAGCAGTTCTTC	CASSLAEDNEQFF
TRBV28	NA	NA	TRBJ2-7	TGTGCCAGCACCCGGAGAAATGGGTACTACGAGCAGTACTTC	CASTRRNGYYEQYF
TRBV7-9	NA	NA	TRBJ1-1	TGTGCCAGCAGCTTAGCAGGGGCCGGCACTGAAGCTTTCTTT	CASSLAGAGTEAFF
TRBV5-1	NA	NA	TRBJ1-6	TGCGCCAGCAGCTTGAGAGGGGAAGGGGGTCATTCACCCCTCCACTTT	CASSLRGEGGHSPLHF
TRBV7-8	NA	TRBD2	TRBJ2-7	TGTGCCAGCAGCCTCTCTGTAGCGGGAAGAGGAACTTACGAGCAGTACTTC	CASSLSVAGRGTYEQYF
TRBV28	NA	TRBD1	TRBJ2-7	TGTGCCAGCAGTTCTGTCAGGGGGCTAGTCCACGAGCAGTACTTC	CASSSVRGLVHEQYF
TRBV14	few	TRBD2	TRBJ2-3	TGTGCCAGCAGCCAAGATGGACTAGCTGTAGATACGCAGTATTTT	CASSQDGLAVDTQYF
TRBV5-4	few	TRBD2	TRBJ2-1	TGTGCCAGCAGCTTGGGAGCGGGGGAACTTTACAATGAGCAGTTCTTC	CASSLGAGELYNEQFF
TRBV2	few	NA	TRBJ2-3	TGTGCCAGTTCCTTCCGGGCCCATCGGGGGAACACAGATACGCAGTATTTT	CASSFRAHRGNTDTQYF
TRBV28	NA	NA	TRBJ1-5	TGTGCCAGCAGTCCCAGGCGGGGGTTTAATCAGCCCCAGCATTTT	CASSPRRGFNQPQHF
TRBV10-2	NA	TRBD2	TRBJ2-2	TGCGCCAGCAGTTTAGCGGGGGGGCTTACCGGGGAGCTGTTTTTT	CASSLAGGLTGELFF
TRBV15	few	TRBD2	TRBJ2-3	TGTGCCACCACCGACCCTGCCCTAGCGGGGGGTGCAGATACGCAGTATTTT	CATTDPALAGGADTQYF
TRBV27	NA	TRBD1	TRBJ2-4	TGTGCCAGCAGTGCACTCGACAGGGGCAAAAACATTCAGTACTTC	CASSALDRGKNIQYF
TRBV6-5	NA	NA	TRBJ1-1	TGTGCCAGCAGTTCAATACAGGGTTTTGCTGAAGCTTTCTTT	CASSSIQGFAEAFF
TRBV5-1	NA	TRBD2	TRBJ2-7	TGCGCCAGCAGCTTCTCCAGCGGGGATGCCTACGAGCAGTACTTC	CASSFSSGDAYEQYF
TRBV2	NA	TRBD1	TRBJ1-1	TGTGCCAGCACAGGGGGCCGGTTTGCTTTCTTT	CASTGGRFAFF
TRBV28	NA	NA	TRBJ1-1	TGTGCCAGCAGTGGGGGGAAGCCCACCATGAACACTGAAGCTTTCTTT	CASSGGKPTMNTEAFF
TRBV5-1	NA	TRBD1	TRBJ1-6	TGCGCCAGCAGCTTGGCCGGGACAGCTCGCTCACCCCTCCACTTT	CASSLAGTARSPLHF
TRBV7-9	few	NA	TRBJ1-4	TGTGCCAGCAGCTTAAACGGAGGCGCTAATGAAAAACTGTTTTTT	CASSLNGGANEKLFF
TRBV5-5	NA	NA	TRBJ1-1	TGTGCCAGCAGTTCCACCCTGACAGCTACCACTGAAGCTTTCTTT	CASSSTLTATTEAFF
TRBV30	few	NA	TRBJ2-1	TGTGCCTGGACCGGGGAGAGCTCCTACAATGAGCAGTTCTTC	CAWTGESSYNEQFF
TRBV5-1	NA	NA	TRBJ1-4	TGCGCCAGCAGTCCGCTGGTCCGGTCGAATGAAAAACTGTTTTTT	CASSPLVRSNEKLFF
TRBV29-1	few	NA	TRBJ1-4	TGCATCCCCAGCAGGCCTAATGAAAAACTGTTTTTT	CIPSRPNEKLFF
TRBV11-2	NA	TRBD2	TRBJ2-1	TGTGCCAGCAGCTTAGTTCCCGGACTAGCGGGGGGTTACAATGAGCAGTTCTTC	CASSLVPGLAGGYNEQFF
TRBV28	few	NA	TRBJ1-6	TGTGCCAGCAGTTTTAATAATTCACCCCTCCACTTT	CASSFNNSPLHF
TRBV10-1	few	TRBD1	TRBJ2-1	TGCGCCGGCATAATCAGGGGGAGCTCCTACAATGAGCAGTTCTTC	CAGIIRGSSYNEQFF
TRBV13	NA	TRBD2	TRBJ2-7	TGTGCCAGCAACTTACGCGGGAGGGCCGGCGAGCAGTACTTC	CASNLRGRAGEQYF
TRBV2	NA	NA	TRBJ1-4	TGTGCCAGCAGTGTTTTTGAGGCAGAAAAACTGTTTTTT	CASSVFEAEKLFF
TRBV18	few	NA	TRBJ2-3	TGTGCCAGCTCCGAGGAGGGGACTCACGCACGCACGCAGTATTTT	CASSEEGTHARTQYF
TRBV30	NA	NA	TRBJ2-1	TGTGCCTGGAGTGTACCTCGGGAGCAGTTCTTC	CAWSVPREQFF
TRBV7-9	few	TRBD1	TRBJ2-7	TGTGCCAGCAGCTTAACCGGGACAGGGAGGGGGGCCGAGCAGTACTTC	CASSLTGTGRGAEQYF
TRBV28	few	NA	TRBJ1-4	TGTGCCAGCAGCTCCCAGGAAATTGGGGGCGAAAAACTGTTTTTT	CASSSQEIGGEKLFF
TRBV7-9	few	NA	TRBJ2-7	TGTGCCAGCAGCCCTCGCCGGGCAGGGGAGGGGCGCTCCTACGAGCAGTACTTC	CASSPRRAGEGRSYEQYF
TRBV30	NA	NA	TRBJ2-7	TGTGCCTGGAGCGGGAGTTACGAGCAGTACTTC	CAWSGSYEQYF
TRBV30	NA	TRBD2	TRBJ2-2	TGTGCCTGGAGGACTAGCGGTAACACCGGGGAGCTGTTTTTT	CAWRTSGNTGELFF
TRBV6-1	few	NA	TRBJ1-1	TGTGCCAGCAGTGGGCAGTGGACTGAAGCTTTCTTT	CASSGQWTEAFF
TRBV19	few	TRBD1	TRBJ1-5	TGTGCCACCAGGACAGGGGGCGAGGGTCAGCCCCAGCATTTT	CATRTGGEGQPQHF
TRBV7-9	few	NA	TRBJ1-5	TGTGCCAGCGGGACTCCGAATCAGCCCCAGCATTTT	CASGTPNQPQHF
TRBV5-6	few	NA	TRBJ1-2	TGTGCCAGCAGCTCGACCTTGGACTACCCCTTC	CASSSTLDYPF
TRBV6-1	NA	NA	TRBJ1-6	TGTGCCACCAGCGAACAGAATTCTAATTCACCCCTCCACTTT	CATSEQNSNSPLHF
TRBV4-2	few	TRBD1	TRBJ1-6	TGTGCCAGCAGCCAACTTCTGGGACAGTTGAATTCACCCCTCCACTTT	CASSQLLGQLNSPLHF
TRBV11-1	NA	TRBD1	TRBJ1-1	TGTGCCAGCAGCATTCACCGGGACAGGGGGGCTGAAGCTTTCTTT	CASSIHRDRGAEAFF
TRBV5-6	few	TRBD1	TRBJ2-1	TGTGCCAGCAGCCCAGGGACAGGGGGGTTCCACAATGAGCAGTTCTTC	CASSPGTGGFHNEQFF
TRBV10-3	NA	NA	TRBJ1-4	TGTGCCATCAGTGAGTCCTCGACGGCAGGCTCTGAAAAACTGTTTTTT	CAISESSTAGSEKLFF
TRBV9	NA	TRBD2	TRBJ2-1	TGTGCCAGCAGCGTAGATCCTAGCGGTCCCCACAATGAGCAGTTCTTC	CASSVDPSGPHNEQFF